This is a list of T cell receptor beta chains from one sample in a study of Ad26.COV2.S vaccination and SARS-CoV-2 variants. Produced via immunoSEQ multiplex PCR; TCRdb's table is partial and in-frame only. The table has about 350,000 clones, about 88% seen once; the top ten hold around 11%. Sequenced here: peripheral blood, sampled in a trial of Ad26.COV2.S vaccine versus placebo. Receptors were obtained from a person aged 18 to 65 who received the Ad26.COV2.S COVID-19 vaccine or a placebo. CDR3s include the opening cysteine and the closing phenylalanine or tryptophan. A D gene is named only where the DNA matches it firmly. Expanded clones are given a class, and other clones once, few, many or no size at all.

abundance,d_gene,v_gene,j_gene,CDR3nt,CDR3aa
.,.,TRBV14,TRBJ2-5,TGTGCCAGCAGCCAAGGGTCCCAAGAGACCCAGTACTTC,CASSQGSQETQYF
.,.,TRBV7-9,TRBJ2-1,TGTGCCAGCAGCTTAAGGGGTGAGCCCTACAATGAGCAGTTCTTC,CASSLRGEPYNEQFF
.,.,TRBV7-2,TRBJ2-2,TGTGCCAGCAGCTTAAACCCCGTCGCCGGGGAGCTGTTTTTT,CASSLNPVAGELFF
.,.,TRBV7-6,TRBJ2-7,TGTGCCAGCAGCTTGACGGTGCGGACGGTAACCTACGAGCAGTACTTC,CASSLTVRTVTYEQYF
.,TRBD1,TRBV30,TRBJ1-2,TGTGCCGTGACAGGGGGCAGGTATGGCTACACCTTC,CAVTGGRYGYTF
.,.,TRBV28,TRBJ1-1,TGTGCCAGCCCGGGACCGATGAACACTGAAGCTTTCTTT,CASPGPMNTEAFF
.,TRBD1,TRBV7-2,TRBJ1-2,TGTGCCAGCAGCTTCACCGGGACAGGGGGTTACTATGGCTACACCTTC,CASSFTGTGGYYGYTF
.,.,TRBV7-9,TRBJ1-3,TGTGCCAGCAGCTTAGGGCTGTTTGGAAACACCATATATTTT,CASSLGLFGNTIYF
.,.,TRBV28,TRBJ1-3,TGTGCCAGCAGTTTAGGGGGTCAGCGTGGAAACACCATATATTTT,CASSLGGQRGNTIYF
.,.,TRBV4-1,TRBJ1-5,TGCGCCAGCAGCCAAGGTAACGGGGAGCCTCAGCCCCAGCATTTT,CASSQGNGEPQPQHF
.,.,TRBV28,TRBJ1-2,TGTGCCAGCAAAGGGCTCCTCAACTATGGCTACACCTTC,CASKGLLNYGYTF
.,.,TRBV5-1,TRBJ2-3,TGCGCCAGCAGCTTGGAAGCCTGGAGCAGTGGAGATACGCAGTATTTT,CASSLEAWSSGDTQYF
once,.,TRBV7-2,TRBJ2-3,TGTGCCAGCGGGCTAGCTAGCACAGATACGCAGTATTTT,CASGLASTDTQYF
.,.,TRBV11-2,TRBJ1-2,TGTGCCAGCAGCTCCTATGCGTATTATGGCTACACCTTC,CASSSYAYYGYTF
.,TRBD2,TRBV18,TRBJ2-1,TGTGCCAGCTCACCACCCGGGACTAGCGGGGGGTTCCCCAACAATGAGCAGTTCTTC,CASSPPGTSGGFPNNEQFF
.,TRBD2,TRBV5-6,TRBJ2-2,TGTGCCAGCAGCATGATGAGCGGGGGGGACACCGGGGAGCTGTTTTTT,CASSMMSGGDTGELFF
.,.,TRBV27,TRBJ2-3,TGTGCCAGCAGTTTTAACGGACGGGCAGATACGCAGTATTTT,CASSFNGRADTQYF
.,.,TRBV9,TRBJ2-1,TGTGCCAGCAGCGCAGGGGTTGACAGCCGAGTTCACTTCTTC,CASSAGVDSRVHFF
.,TRBD1,TRBV10-2,TRBJ2-7,TGCGCCAGCAGCGGGACAGGATACGAGCAGTACTTC,CASSGTGYEQYF
.,.,TRBV5-1,TRBJ2-7,TGCGCCAGCAGCTTGAGCAGTAGTTGGGTGCAGTACTTC,CASSLSSSWVQYF
.,.,TRBV6-6,TRBJ1-4,TGTGCCAGCAGTTACCCGGGGGGAGGGGATGAAAAACTGTTTTTT,CASSYPGGGDEKLFF
few,.,TRBV9,TRBJ1-1,TGTGCCAGCAGCGTAGGGGGCAGTCGCGGCACTGAAGCTTTCTTT,CASSVGGSRGTEAFF
few,.,TRBV11-2,TRBJ2-3,TGTGCCAGCAGCTTAAATTCGGTCCGCACAGATACGCAGTATTTT,CASSLNSVRTDTQYF
.,.,TRBV2,TRBJ2-1,TGTGCCAGCAGGCCGGGACTCGGAGTCTACAATGAGCAGTTCTTC,CASRPGLGVYNEQFF
.,.,TRBV7-9,TRBJ1-4,TGTGCCAGCAGCCTAACAGGGTCAGGCCGCGTTAATGAAAAACTGTTTTTT,CASSLTGSGRVNEKLFF
.,.,TRBV5-1,TRBJ2-7,TGCGCCAGCAGCTTGGGTAGTAGCTACGAGCAGTACTTC,CASSLGSSYEQYF
.,.,TRBV6-2/TRBV6-3,TRBJ1-1,TGTGCCAGCAGTTACTCCTCGAGGCCGATGAACACTGAAGCTTTCTTT,CASSYSSRPMNTEAFF
once,.,TRBV19,TRBJ2-1,TGTGCCAGTAGCTCGGGGAGACAATGGGATGAGCAGTTCTTC,CASSSGRQWDEQFF